The clone carrying this T cell receptor beta chain occurred a few times. V shed 4 bases and J shed 1 base, with 30 bases lying between them. CDR3 length: 20 amino acids. CDR1 is SGHRS, CDR2 YFSETQ, per germline. The sample originates from a study of beta chain features in type 1 diabetes. Looking at the study overall: The examined sorted cells totaled approximately 100 million across samples.

Isolated RNA was reverse transcribed in full, so expressed TCRB transcripts were sequenced. Profiled with immunoSEQ multiplex PCR; TCRdb holds only in-frame clones, not every one. The sample shows roughly 610,000 clones, roughly 16% of them seen only once. The chain joins TRBV5-1 to TRBJ2-7; the D gene is possibly TRBD2 (9 bases). The receptor was derived from a man younger than 35 in good health. What was sequenced was naive CD4+ T cells from blood. The CDR3 DNA reads as TGCGCCAGCAGCCCCAATTGGCTAGCGGGACAGGTAGTAGCGTCCTACGAGCAGTACTTC. It specifies CASSPNWLAGQVVASYEQYF. Full variable domain (rest looked up from reference TRBV5-1 and TRBJ2-7): KAGVTQTPRYLIKTRGQQVTLSCSPISGHRSVSWYQQTPGQGLQFLFEYFSETQRNKGNFPGRFSGRQFSNSRSEMNVSTLELGDSALYLCASSPNWLAGQVVASYEQYFGPGTRLTVT.